The 7 T cell receptor beta chains in this list originate from one sample, sequenced in a study of Ad26.COV2.S vaccination and SARS-CoV-2 variants. Treatment in this sample: approximately 18 received Ad26.COV2.S at low or high dose, single or two shots; 5 received placebo; per-sample allocation not given. All samples were drawn on day 63, counting from the first vaccine or placebo injection. Libraries were prepared by immunoSEQ multiplex PCR; TCRdb keeps only in-frame clonotypes and omits some of them. The table shows about 280,000 clones, with 70% to 90% occurring only once. Sequenced material: peripheral blood, taken in a trial of Ad26.COV2.S vaccine versus placebo. These receptors originate from a person aged 18-60 years who received the Ad26.COV2.S COVID-19 vaccine or a placebo.

This chain uses TRBV6-1 with TRBJ2-7; D is possibly TRBD1 or TRBD2 (5 bases each). CDR1 is MNHNS, CDR2 SASEGT, per germline. The CDR3 contains 16 residues. Trimming stripped 0 bases from V and 3 bases from J, with 15 bases between. CDR3 residues: CASSEAPGRDIYEQYF. The CDR3 nucleotides are TGTGCCAGCAGTGAAGCCCCGGGACGGGATATCTACGAGCAGTACTTC.

The V and J genes are TRBV2 and TRBJ1-2, with 11 bases lining up with TRBD1. V lost 6 bases to trimming and J lost 7 bases; unmatched junction nucleotides: 7. The CDR3 has 14 residues. In germline, CDR1 is SNHLY, CDR2 FYNNEI. CDR3 nucleotide sequence: TGTGCCAGCAGCTACACCGGGACAGGGGGTGGCTACACCTTC. Amino acid sequence: CASSYTGTGGGYTF. The entire variable domain, with the rest obtained from reference TRBV2 and TRBJ1-2, is as follows: EPEVTQTPSHQVTQMGQEVILRCVPISNHLYFYWYRQILGQKVEFLVSFYNNEISEKSEIFDDQFSVERPDGSNFTLKIRSTKLEDSAMYFCASSYTGTGGGYTFGSGTRLTVV.

V usage is TRBV27 and J usage is TRBJ1-1; TRBD1 matches at 7 bases. V lost 7 bases to trimming and J lost 0 bases; unmatched junction nucleotides: 8. Germline V gene data show CDR1 as MNHEY and CDR2 as SMNVEV (reference sequence). The CDR3 loop spans 15 amino acids. CDR3 loop: CASTSGTELNTEAFF. CDR3 bases: TGTGCCAGCACCTCCGGGACAGAATTGAACACTGAAGCTTTCTTT.

V gene TRBV5-8 combines with J gene TRBJ2-7, with TRBD1 matching over 10 bases. Losses at the gene ends were 5 bases for V and 6 bases for J; bases not matched to a gene: 8. The CDR3 is made up of 14 amino acids. Looked up from germline, CDR1 is SGHTS and CDR2 is YDEGEE. This CDR3 reads CASRSTGGEREQYF. The CDR3 coding sequence is TGTGCCAGCAGGTCGACAGGGGGCGAGCGCGAGCAGTACTTC.

The chain employs TRBV28 and TRBJ1-2; tentatively, D is TRBD1 (6 bases). The germline V and J ends were trimmed by 4 bases and 2 bases, with 20 bases remaining between them. Germline loops: CDR1 MDHEN, CDR2 SYDVKM. The CDR3 runs 17 residues. CDR3 region: CASSSTGTLALNYGYTF. The CDR3, as DNA: TGTGCCAGCAGTTCCACCGGGACACTGGCCCTCAACTATGGCTACACCTTC.

The sample holds one count of this clone. The chain has TRBV9 and TRBJ1-1, with TRBD1 matching over 7 bases. The CDR3 is 14 amino acids. V trimming: 4 bases; J trimming: 3 bases; junction bases outside the gene matches: 6. In germline, CDR1 is SGDLS, CDR2 YYNGEE. The CDR3 sequence is CASSPETGYTEAFF. For the CDR3, the DNA is TGTGCCAGCAGCCCCGAGACAGGGTACACTGAAGCTTTCTTT.

In the case of this clone: Other DNA sequences in this specimen translate into the identical CDR3. The CDR3 loop is CASSLALAGGNEQFF. The CDR3 DNA reads as TGCGCCAGCAGCTTGGCACTAGCGGGAGGCAATGAGCAGTTCTTC. The V gene is TRBV5-1, the J gene TRBJ2-1; 12 nucleotides align to TRBD2. V gave up 0 bases and J gave up 6 bases; unmatched junction bases: 1. The V gene's germline CDR1 is SGHRS and CDR2 YFSETQ. CDR3 length equals 15 residues.